The rows below give T cell receptor beta chains drawn from one sample of a study of shared clonotypes between healthy human individuals. This table comes from immunoSEQ multiplex PCR, and its TCRdb copy is limited to in-frame clones, with some not included. The sample carries under 600,000 clones, roughly 98% recorded once. Sequences were obtained from naive CD8+ T cells sorted from blood. These receptors were collected from a man aged 25 to 40 in good health. CDR3s include the opening cysteine and the closing phenylalanine or tryptophan. D genes are given only for firm matches. The size of a clone is reported for some rows only, either as once, few or many, or as a class for expanded clones.

clone_size	v_call	j_call	d_call	cdr3_nt	cdr3_aa
NA	TRBV7-9	TRBJ2-7	TRBD2	TGTGCCAGCAGCGCCCCGACTAGCGGGAGGATAACCTACGAGCAGTACTTC	CASSAPTSGRITYEQYF
NA	TRBV14	TRBJ2-3	TRBD2	TGTGCCAGCAGGGCCTCTGACGGGAGGTTCGATACGCAGTATTTT	CASRASDGRFDTQYF
NA	TRBV5-1	TRBJ2-1	TRBD2	TGCGCCAGCAGCTTGGGGGCGGGAGGCCATTACAATGAGCAGTTCTTC	CASSLGAGGHYNEQFF
NA	TRBV7-9	TRBJ2-7	TRBD2	TGTGCCAGCAGTAACAAAAGAAGCGGGAGTAGTCTCTACGAGCAGTACTTC	CASSNKRSGSSLYEQYF
NA	TRBV7-2	TRBJ2-7	TRBD2	TGTGCCAGCAGCCCTGGACTAGCGGGAAGGAGCTCCTACGAGCAGTACTTC	CASSPGLAGRSSYEQYF
NA	TRBV7-7	TRBJ2-7	NA	TGTGCCAGCAGCTTACAGGAGCGGGACGAGCAGTACTTC	CASSLQERDEQYF
NA	TRBV7-9	TRBJ2-1	NA	TGTGCCAGCATCAAGGGGGCGGGGAGAGCGAATGAGCAGTTCTTC	CASIKGAGRANEQFF
NA	TRBV4-1	TRBJ2-7	TRBD2	TGCGCCAGCAGCCTAGCGGGAGGCGAGCAGTACTTC	CASSLAGGEQYF
once	TRBV6-5	TRBJ2-2	TRBD1	TGTGCCAGCAGTCACAGGACAGGGCTGACCGGGGAGCTGTTTTTT	CASSHRTGLTGELFF
once	TRBV4-2	TRBJ2-1	NA	TGTGCCAGCAGCCAAGAAAAGGGTCTAGCATTCCATGAGCAGTTCTTC	CASSQEKGLAFHEQFF
NA	TRBV19	TRBJ1-5	NA	TGTGCCAGTAGTATAGTCGTAAACTCGAGATTGGAACAGCCCCAGCATTTT	CASSIVVNSRLEQPQHF
NA	TRBV28	TRBJ1-2	NA	TGTGCCAGCAGTTTGAGGACTTTTGGCTACACCTTC	CASSLRTFGYTF
NA	TRBV14	TRBJ2-7	TRBD2	TGTGCCAGCAGCAGCCGGGGGGTCCCCGAGCAGTACTTC	CASSSRGVPEQYF
NA	TRBV7-9	TRBJ1-2	NA	TGTGCCAGCAGCTTAGTGGGGGTTCATGGCTACACCTTC	CASSLVGVHGYTF
NA	TRBV2	TRBJ2-2	NA	TGTGCCAGACAGGCGCCGAACACCGGGGAGCTGTTTTTT	CARQAPNTGELFF
once	TRBV7-9	TRBJ2-2	NA	TGTGCCAGCAGCATACTGGTCACCGGGGAGCTGTTTTTT	CASSILVTGELFF
NA	TRBV2	TRBJ1-2	NA	TGTGCCAGCAGAGGTCAGCAACCTAACTATGGCTACACCTTC	CASRGQQPNYGYTF
once	TRBV6-5	TRBJ1-2	NA	TGTGCCAGCAGTTATCAGGGCGGCTATGGCTACACCTTC	CASSYQGGYGYTF
NA	TRBV28	TRBJ2-7	TRBD1	TGTGCCACGGGACAGGGGAACTCACGCGAGCAGTACTTC	CATGQGNSREQYF
NA	TRBV7-7	TRBJ2-2	NA	TGTGCTAGCAGCTTAGGAGGGGGCCCAGGCGGGGAGCTGTTTTTT	CASSLGGGPGGELFF